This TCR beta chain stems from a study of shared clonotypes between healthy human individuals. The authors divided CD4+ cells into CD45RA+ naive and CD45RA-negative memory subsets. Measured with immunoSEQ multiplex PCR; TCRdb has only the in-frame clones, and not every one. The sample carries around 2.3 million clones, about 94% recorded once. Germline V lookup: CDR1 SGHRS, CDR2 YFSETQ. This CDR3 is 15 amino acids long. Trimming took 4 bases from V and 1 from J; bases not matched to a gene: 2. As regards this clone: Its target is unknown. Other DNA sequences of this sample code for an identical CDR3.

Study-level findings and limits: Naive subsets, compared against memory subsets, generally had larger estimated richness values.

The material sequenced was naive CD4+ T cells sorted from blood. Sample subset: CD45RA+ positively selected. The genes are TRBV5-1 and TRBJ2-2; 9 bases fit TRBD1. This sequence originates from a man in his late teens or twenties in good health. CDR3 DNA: TGCGCCAGCAGCCAGGGACAGGGGAACACCGGGGAGCTGTTTTTT. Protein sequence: CASSQGQGNTGELFF.